This T cell receptor beta chain comes out of a study of CD8+CD57+ T cells in acquired aplastic anemia. Study in general: Across the sorted CD4+ and CD8+ cells, DNA amounts averaged around 3.2 ug.

Genomic DNA templated the TCR beta VDJ and CDR3 profiling. One entry per CDR3 protein results from TCRdb running MiXCR on the reads. Of 180,000 or so distinct CDR3 sequences in the sample, 40% to 55% were seen once. A word on this clonotype: Its specificity is unknown.

Regarding the study as a whole: The number of CD8+ CDR3 sequences shared by patients and controls was fewer than 35.

CDR1 and CDR2 (germline): LGHDT, YNNKEL (reference sequence). After removal of 5 bases from V and 6 bases from J, the junction contained 15 bases not matched to a gene. The CDR3 totals 16 residues. The source material was sorted CD4+, CD8+, or CD8+CD57+ T cells (not recorded which) from PBMCs. The sequence came from a human donor in good health. V gene TRBV3-1 combines with J gene TRBJ1-2; TRBD1 matches at 7 bases. The CDR3 bases are TGTGCCAGCAGCACGGCAGGGGGTCGGAAGTCAAATGGCTACACCTTC. Its protein is CASSTAGGRKSNGYTF.